The entry that follows covers one T cell receptor beta chain sequence. The PCR was carried out with 60 Vbeta primers and 13 Jbeta primers. TCRdb's table, derived via immunoSEQ multiplex PCR, lists solely in-frame clones and lacks some. The sample lists more than 80,000 clones, roughly 74% seen once, with around an eighth in the top ten. The source of the sample is a study of cytomegalovirus exposure and HLA in healthy donors. The CDR3 is 16 residues long. CDR1 MNHEY and CDR2 SMNVEV come from the germline V gene (reference sequence). J gave up 9 bases and V 2 bases, and 9 bases lay outside the gene matches.

The receptor was derived from a woman in her seventies in good health and CMV-seropositive. The chain uses TRBV27 and TRBJ2-1; 11 nucleotides agree with TRBD2. The material sequenced was PBMCs. CDR3 bases: TGTGCCAGCAGTTTAAGGGCTAGCGGGAGGATAGGTGAGCAGTTCTTC. It encodes CASSLRASGRIGEQFF.